The T cell receptor beta chain under discussion was sequenced for a study of fetal regulatory T cell absence and autoimmunity. Study in general: Exocrine pancreas autoimmunity occurred in IPEX patients lacking clinical diabetes. The study, taken as a whole, reports: Oligoclonal TCR enrichment in pancreas over cord blood reached over 100-fold for some clones. TRB gene family usage was broadly similar in cord blood and pancreas.

The CDR3 is 11 amino acids. V was shortened by 5 bases and J by 4 bases, with 6 bases between the two germline ends. Germline CDR1 is SGHDT and CDR2 is YYEEEE. This clone appeared once. The antigen remains undetermined. The assay was run at survey level. Assay: immunoSEQ multiplex PCR; the TCRdb copy retains only in-frame clones and omits some. In the table there are roughly 95,000 clones, around 72% of which are singletons. The sample was pancreas tissue. This rearrangement joins TRBV5-6 to TRBJ2-5; no definite D call. This TCR came from a male donor with IPEX syndrome. The CDR3 is CASSIGETQYF. CDR3 DNA: TGTGCCAGCAGTATTGGAGAGACCCAGTACTTC.